The 25 T cell receptor beta chains below come from one sample, sequenced in a study of cytomegalovirus exposure and HLA in healthy donors. Primers included in the PCR were 60 Vbeta and 13 Jbeta primers. Data came from immunoSEQ multiplex PCR; TCRdb stores just in-frame clones and leaves some out. In the table there are approximately 200,000 clones, 65% to 90% of which are singletons. Sequencing was performed on PBMCs. The receptors were gathered from a woman in her forties or fifties in good health and CMV-seronegative.

A single count supports this clone. V is TRBV11-2 and J is TRBJ2-3, with 7 bases aligning to TRBD2. The germline gives CDR1 SGHAT, CDR2 FQNNGV. V was clipped by 1 base and J by 9 bases; unmatched bases: 10. The CDR3 covers 15 residues. CDR3 DNA sequence: TGTGCCAGCAGCTTAGGGGGCGGGAGTGGTTGGACGCAGTATTTT. Translated: CASSLGGGSGWTQYF.

The V call is TRBV6-5, the J call TRBJ2-7, with D perhaps matching TRBD1 (6 bases). CDR3 length: 15 residues. The germline V gene has CDR1 MNHEY and CDR2 SVGAGI. The ends were cut back, 6 bases at V and 1 base at J, with 16 bases in the middle. CDR3 DNA sequence: TGTGCCAGCAGACCATTCAAGACAGGATCCTACGAGCAGTACTTC. This codes for CASRPFKTGSYEQYF.

The chain carries TRBV6-5 and TRBJ2-1, with 7 bases lining up with TRBD2. Germline CDR1 reads MNHEY; CDR2 reads SVGAGI. This CDR3 has 15 amino acids. Unmatched junction bases numbered 5, after V lost 6 bases and J lost 0 bases. The CDR3 here is CASSIGGDSYNEQFF. DNA of the CDR3: TGTGCCAGCAGCATTGGGGGGGACTCCTACAATGAGCAGTTCTTC.

V and J are TRBV6-5 and TRBJ2-7; 8 bases are a match to TRBD2. The CDR3 length is 15 residues. Germline loops: CDR1 MNHEY, CDR2 SVGAGI. The V gene end was trimmed by 6 bases and the J gene end by 9 bases; junction bases not matched to a gene: 16. The CDR3 here is CASSDKVAGLRGQYF. The CDR3 nucleotides are TGTGCCAGCAGCGACAAGGTAGCGGGACTCCGAGGGCAGTACTTC.

This clone was observed a few times. The chain employs TRBV5-6 and TRBJ1-2; D may be TRBD1 (5 bases). The CDR3 length is 12 residues. CDR1 is SGHDT, CDR2 YYEEEE, per germline. Deletions cut 2 bases from V and 3 bases from J, with 5 bases between. The CDR3 coding sequence is TGTGCCAGCAGCTTAGGGGACTATGGCTACACCTTC. Translated, it gives CASSLGDYGYTF.

The rearrangement links TRBV6-1 to TRBJ2-7, with 13 positions matching TRBD2. CDR3 length: 15 amino acids. CDR1 and CDR2 (germline): MNHNS, SASEGT. The V gene end was trimmed by 6 bases and the J gene end by 9 bases; junction bases not matched to a gene: 11. CDR3 amino acids: CASSQWTSGRLGQYF. In nucleotides, the CDR3 is TGTGCCAGCAGCCAATGGACTAGCGGGAGATTGGGGCAGTACTTC.

This chain links TRBV7-9 with TRBJ2-5, with 8 bases matching TRBD2. V lost 5 bases to trimming and J lost 7 bases; unmatched junction nucleotides: 18. This CDR3 comprises 17 residues. Germline V lookup: CDR1 SEHNR, CDR2 FQNEAQ (reference sequence). CDR3 DNA sequence: TGTGCCAGCAGCCCAGGGGAAACTAGCGGAGCCAGGGGGACCCAGTACTTC. This sequence encodes CASSPGETSGARGTQYF.

The DNA for the CDR3 is TGTGCCACCACCCATAGGACAAGGGAGGATGAAAAACTGTTTTTT. This gives the protein CATTHRTREDEKLFF. V gene TRBV15 combines with J gene TRBJ1-4; tentatively, D is TRBD1 (5 bases). This CDR3 comprises 15 residues. Between the trimmed V and J ends, which lost 7 bases and 6 bases, there was a span of 18 bases. Germline-derived CDR1 and CDR2 are LNHNV and YYDKDF (reference sequence).

The chain links TRBV9 to TRBJ2-1, with 9 bases matching TRBD2. With V trimmed by 3 bases and J by 2 bases, 6 bases remained unmatched. Germline V gives CDR1 SGDLS, CDR2 YYNGEE. CDR3 size: 16 residues. The CDR3 nucleotides are TGTGCCAGCAGCGCCGAGCGGGAGGCCCCCTACAATGAGCAGTTCTTC. This codes for CASSAEREAPYNEQFF.

The gene calls are TRBV11-2 and TRBJ2-5; 7 bases are shared with TRBD2. The germline CDR1 and CDR2 sequences are SGHAT and FQNNGV. J gave up 6 bases and V 5 bases, and 12 bases lay outside the gene matches. This CDR3 comprises 15 residues. The CDR3 sequence is CASSRRMAGAKTQYF. CDR3 nucleotide sequence: TGTGCCAGCAGCCGACGTATGGCGGGAGCAAAGACCCAGTACTTC.

The V gene is TRBV5-1, the J gene TRBJ1-1; the D is unclear. Trimming removed 0 bases from V and 2 bases from J, with 11 bases in between. Germline loops: CDR1 SGHRS, CDR2 YFSETQ. The CDR3 length is 15 residues. CDR3 DNA sequence: TGCGCCAGCAGCTTGGAGCGTCGCTCCAACACTGAAGCTTTCTTT. Its protein product is CASSLERRSNTEAFF.

A note on this clone: At one boundary the junction diverges from the germline segment, which might be a read error. The chain employs TRBV4-3 and TRBJ2-2; possible D gene TRBD2, 6 bases. CDR3 length: 15 residues. Germline V gives CDR1 LGHNA, CDR2 YSLEER. The CDR3 here is CASSQIGQSTGGLFF. CDR3 DNA sequence: TGCGCCAGCAGCCAAATAGGACAATCCACCGGGGGGCTGTTTTTT.

This rearrangement joins TRBV23-1 to TRBJ1-4; a weak D match, TRBD1 (6 bases). TRBV23-1 is given ORF status, its function remaining uncertain. V lost 0 bases and J 10 bases, leaving 15 bases between the germline ends. The CDR3 is made up of 15 amino acids. CDR3 DNA sequence: TGCGCCAGCAGTCAATCGGGGCAGGGGCCGGGAAAACTGTTTTTT. It encodes CASSQSGQGPGKLFF.

The rearrangement links TRBV10-1 to TRBJ2-2, with 7 bases aligning to TRBD2. CDR3 length equals 14 residues. Trimming removed 5 bases from V and 4 bases from J; junction bases left unmatched: 4. Per germline, CDR1 WNHNN and CDR2 SYGVQD (reference sequence). This chain's CDR3 is CASSLAGLTGELFF. The CDR3 nucleotides are TGCGCCAGCAGTTTAGCGGGCCTCACCGGGGAGCTGTTTTTT.

The V call is TRBV5-8, the J call TRBJ2-7; no firm D call. Germline loops: CDR1 SGHTS, CDR2 YDEGEE. V was shortened by 3 bases and J by 6 bases, with 7 bases between the two germline ends. The CDR3 totals 11 residues. CDR3 amino acids: CASSSMSEQYF. The CDR3 region has the DNA TGTGCCAGCAGCTCCATGAGCGAGCAGTACTTC.

This chain uses TRBV30 with TRBJ2-4, with 16 bases that match TRBD2. The CDR3 has 18 residues. Germline loops: CDR1 GTSNPN, CDR2 SVGIG (reference sequence). J gave up 2 bases and V 1 base, and 5 bases lay outside the gene matches. The CDR3 here is CAWSGGTSGRAPKNIQYF. The DNA of the CDR3 is TGTGCCTGGAGTGGGGGGACTAGCGGGAGGGCACCCAAAAACATTCAGTACTTC.

The rearrangement joins TRBV28 to TRBJ1-5; the D gene is possibly TRBD1 (5 bases). The CDR3 extends over 14 amino acids. The germline V gene encodes CDR1 MDHEN and CDR2 SYDVKM. Trimming took 5 bases from V and 9 from J, leaving 17 bases between them. CDR3 residues: CASSPGRGIRPQHF. The DNA for the CDR3 is TGTGCCAGCAGTCCCGGGCGGGGGATACGGCCCCAGCATTTT.

The chain joins TRBV5-1 to TRBJ1-2; TRBD1 matches 7 bases. CDR3 size: 13 residues. V shed 2 bases, J shed 8 bases, and the junction held 6 bases outside the gene matches. Germline V gene data show CDR1 as SGHRS and CDR2 as YFSETQ. CDR3: CASSLIQGCGYTF. The CDR3 DNA reads as TGCGCCAGCAGCTTAATACAGGGGTGCGGCTACACCTTC. The full variable domain, completed using reference TRBV5-1 and TRBJ1-2, is KAGVTQTPRYLIKTRGQQVTLSCSPISGHRSVSWYQQTPGQGLQFLFEYFSETQRNKGNFPGRFSGRQFSNSRSEMNVSTLELGDSALYLCASSLIQGCGYTFGSGTRLTVV.

The chain employs TRBV6-6 and TRBJ2-7; 7 nucleotides line up with TRBD2. J gave up 4 bases and V 2 bases, and 5 bases lay outside the gene matches. CDR3 length equals 14 residues. Germline V gene lookup returns CDR1 MNHNY and CDR2 SVGAGI (reference sequence). This CDR3 is CASSYPGGGYEQYF. CDR3 nucleotide sequence: TGTGCCAGCAGTTACCCTGGGGGGGGGTACGAGCAGTACTTC.

The chain recombines TRBV29-1 with TRBJ2-7; D remains ambiguous. CDR1 SQVTM and CDR2 ANQGSEA come from the germline V gene. The CDR3 loop spans 12 amino acids. The V gene lost 2 bases and the J gene lost 3 bases, with 8 bases spanning the gap. CDR3 nucleotides: TGCAGCGTTGAATCAGATGGCTACGAGCAGTACTTC. Its protein is CSVESDGYEQYF.

V and J are TRBV28 and TRBJ1-1, with TRBD1 matching 7 bases. Trimming cost V 3 bases and J 4 bases; bases outside gene matches: 5. Germline CDR1 reads MDHEN; CDR2 reads SYDVKM. The CDR3 runs to 14 residues. CDR3 loop: CASSLNRGPTEAFF. Here the CDR3 DNA reads TGTGCCAGCAGTTTGAACAGGGGACCCACTGAAGCTTTCTTT.

The V gene is TRBV15, the J gene TRBJ1-2; TRBD1 agrees at 11 bases. CDR3 length: 16 residues. J lost 4 bases, V lost 1 base, and 5 bases had no gene match. CDR1 and CDR2 from the germline V gene are LNHNV and YYDKDF (reference sequence). This chain's CDR3 is CATSRGTGGGSYGYTF. The CDR3 DNA sequence: TGTGCCACCAGCAGAGGGACAGGGGGCGGTAGCTATGGCTACACCTTC.

The V call is TRBV27, the J call TRBJ2-7; TRBD2 might be the D (5 bases). The length of the CDR3 is 15 residues. Germline-derived CDR1 and CDR2 are MNHEY and SMNVEV (reference sequence). V was cut by 0 bases and J by 6 bases, with 15 bases left in between. The CDR3 reads CASSLSLPREFEQYF. In DNA form, the CDR3 reads TGTGCCAGCAGTTTATCGTTACCGAGGGAATTCGAGCAGTACTTC.

CDR3: CASGGLAGSTDTQYF. The CDR3 coding sequence is TGTGCCAGCGGTGGACTAGCGGGTAGCACAGATACGCAGTATTTT. V and J are TRBV6-1 and TRBJ2-3; TRBD2 aligns across 11 bases. Trimming removed 8 bases from V and 0 bases from J; junction bases left unmatched: 4. The CDR3 spans 15 residues. Germline V CDR1 and CDR2: MNHNS, SASEGT.

The chain is built from TRBV7-2 and TRBJ2-7; TRBD2 agrees at 10 bases. V shed 2 bases and J 3 bases; nucleotides not matched to a gene: 4. This CDR3 is built from 15 residues. Germline V gene sequence: CDR1 SGHTA, CDR2 FQGNSA. The DNA for the CDR3 is TGTGCCAGCAGCTTATACACTAGCGGGGTCTACGAGCAGTACTTC. It is translated as CASSLYTSGVYEQYF.